The present T cell receptor (beta chain) was sequenced within a study of blood T cell repertoires in COVID-19 (dated by TCRdb to the early 2020s). For the wider study: The collaborator samples originated in the United States, Italy and Spain and spanned the acute and convalescent phases of COVID-19. The repertoires were made available in a free public database intended to serve as a resource for research on the immune response to SARS-CoV-2. Nearly every sample came with metadata listing a de-identified subject ID, COVID-19 status, age in years and sex. Deeply sampled blood TCRbeta repertoires from subjects exposed to, actively infected with, or recovered from COVID-19 were included in the dataset. The samples were drawn from two sources: the first 160 participants of the ongoing ImmuneRACE study, and 1,000 to 1,500 subjects contributed by 6 global collaborators. The material from the prospective study consisted of cDNA or gDNA derived from T cells, B-cell-depleted T cells, or PBMCs. HLA class I and class II types, where available, came from metadata supplied by the sample provider rather than from assay-based typing. On the study overall, not on this receptor specifically: How much clinical and demographic metadata was included differed by source and by participant, and the metadata was provided uncurated.

A remark on this clone: Its specific antigen is unknown. There are no base qualities to consult, and no much larger clone falls within one base.

TCRbeta CDR3 regions were amplified from genomic DNA using the immunoSEQ Assay, a bias-controlled multiplex PCR. Concerning the study's data processing: The number of nucleated cells in each sample was estimated by amplification of reference gene primers within the assay. To quantify the absolute abundance of each unique TCRbeta CDR3 rearrangement, sequence reads were collapsed and filtered. For each sample, productive Simpson clonality was calculated by taking the square root of Simpson's diversity index across productive rearrangements. In its TCRdb copy, this immuneACCESS table keeps in-frame sequences only and misses some clones. Where compared with another copy, unresolved V genes explain less than half of these, and the others have no known cause. The V and J calls and clone size are taken from that table; D and trimming were inferred from the DNA. The sample table records 250,000 or so clones; 86% of these occur just once. Clones ranked in the top ten supply 12% of the sample.

Whole blood was collected in K2EDTA tubes by collaborating institutions according to the institutions' own protocols. For TCRbeta analysis, collaborators shipped samples in one of three forms: frozen whole blood, isolated PBMCs, or DNA extracted from either of those sample types. There are 12 amino acids in the CDR3, from cysteine to phenylalanine inclusive. Only CDR3 DNA is held: 36 bases, read in frame from base 1. Trimming costs V 5 bases and J 7 bases, and their ends lie 8 bases apart. Sequences were obtained from peripheral blood. The sequence was collected from an older man with acute or convalescent COVID-19. The sequence joins TRBV12-3 or TRBV12-4 to TRBJ1-4, with the D gene not confidently named. For the CDR3, the sequence is CASSLRIEKLFF. The bases are TGTGCCAGCAGTCTCAGGATTGAAAAACTGTTTTTT.